This entry is about one TCR beta chain. Its antigen is unknown. As it was prepared, the TCRbeta library received unique molecular identifiers. TCRdb passed the PCR reads through MiXCR, listing each CDR3 protein once. The repertoire consists of 300,000 to 400,000 distinct CDR3 sequences, with approximately 20% occurring once and the leading ten covering roughly 11%. Germline lookup yields CDR1 LNHDA and CDR2 SQIVND (reference sequence). V lost 5 bases and J lost 5; bases outside the gene matches: 10. The CDR3 is 16 amino acids. This specimen belongs to a study of T-cell reconstitution after alpha-beta-depleted transplantation in children. Study results and limitations: By about two months after transplant, alpha-beta T cells reportedly arose from several hundred graft clones that had expanded. Once a year had passed after transplant, T-cell counts and diversity came mostly from newly produced T cells. Recipient T cells and thymic progenitors that survived were the source of the high TCRbeta diversity seen at day 60 in some patients.

The sequencing here drew on PBMCs, mostly from graft donor cells, taken 180 days after TCRalphabeta/CD19-depleted stem cell transplant. This TCR came from a male patient aged 5 to 17 who had a stem cell transplant for acute lymphoblastic leukemia, so the T cells may come from the graft donor. The chain combines TRBV19 with TRBJ2-7; 12 bases are a match to TRBD2. The CDR3 sequence is CASSPTSGRLVHEQYF. For the CDR3, the DNA is TGTGCCAGTAGTCCGACTAGCGGGAGACTAGTGCACGAGCAGTACTTC.